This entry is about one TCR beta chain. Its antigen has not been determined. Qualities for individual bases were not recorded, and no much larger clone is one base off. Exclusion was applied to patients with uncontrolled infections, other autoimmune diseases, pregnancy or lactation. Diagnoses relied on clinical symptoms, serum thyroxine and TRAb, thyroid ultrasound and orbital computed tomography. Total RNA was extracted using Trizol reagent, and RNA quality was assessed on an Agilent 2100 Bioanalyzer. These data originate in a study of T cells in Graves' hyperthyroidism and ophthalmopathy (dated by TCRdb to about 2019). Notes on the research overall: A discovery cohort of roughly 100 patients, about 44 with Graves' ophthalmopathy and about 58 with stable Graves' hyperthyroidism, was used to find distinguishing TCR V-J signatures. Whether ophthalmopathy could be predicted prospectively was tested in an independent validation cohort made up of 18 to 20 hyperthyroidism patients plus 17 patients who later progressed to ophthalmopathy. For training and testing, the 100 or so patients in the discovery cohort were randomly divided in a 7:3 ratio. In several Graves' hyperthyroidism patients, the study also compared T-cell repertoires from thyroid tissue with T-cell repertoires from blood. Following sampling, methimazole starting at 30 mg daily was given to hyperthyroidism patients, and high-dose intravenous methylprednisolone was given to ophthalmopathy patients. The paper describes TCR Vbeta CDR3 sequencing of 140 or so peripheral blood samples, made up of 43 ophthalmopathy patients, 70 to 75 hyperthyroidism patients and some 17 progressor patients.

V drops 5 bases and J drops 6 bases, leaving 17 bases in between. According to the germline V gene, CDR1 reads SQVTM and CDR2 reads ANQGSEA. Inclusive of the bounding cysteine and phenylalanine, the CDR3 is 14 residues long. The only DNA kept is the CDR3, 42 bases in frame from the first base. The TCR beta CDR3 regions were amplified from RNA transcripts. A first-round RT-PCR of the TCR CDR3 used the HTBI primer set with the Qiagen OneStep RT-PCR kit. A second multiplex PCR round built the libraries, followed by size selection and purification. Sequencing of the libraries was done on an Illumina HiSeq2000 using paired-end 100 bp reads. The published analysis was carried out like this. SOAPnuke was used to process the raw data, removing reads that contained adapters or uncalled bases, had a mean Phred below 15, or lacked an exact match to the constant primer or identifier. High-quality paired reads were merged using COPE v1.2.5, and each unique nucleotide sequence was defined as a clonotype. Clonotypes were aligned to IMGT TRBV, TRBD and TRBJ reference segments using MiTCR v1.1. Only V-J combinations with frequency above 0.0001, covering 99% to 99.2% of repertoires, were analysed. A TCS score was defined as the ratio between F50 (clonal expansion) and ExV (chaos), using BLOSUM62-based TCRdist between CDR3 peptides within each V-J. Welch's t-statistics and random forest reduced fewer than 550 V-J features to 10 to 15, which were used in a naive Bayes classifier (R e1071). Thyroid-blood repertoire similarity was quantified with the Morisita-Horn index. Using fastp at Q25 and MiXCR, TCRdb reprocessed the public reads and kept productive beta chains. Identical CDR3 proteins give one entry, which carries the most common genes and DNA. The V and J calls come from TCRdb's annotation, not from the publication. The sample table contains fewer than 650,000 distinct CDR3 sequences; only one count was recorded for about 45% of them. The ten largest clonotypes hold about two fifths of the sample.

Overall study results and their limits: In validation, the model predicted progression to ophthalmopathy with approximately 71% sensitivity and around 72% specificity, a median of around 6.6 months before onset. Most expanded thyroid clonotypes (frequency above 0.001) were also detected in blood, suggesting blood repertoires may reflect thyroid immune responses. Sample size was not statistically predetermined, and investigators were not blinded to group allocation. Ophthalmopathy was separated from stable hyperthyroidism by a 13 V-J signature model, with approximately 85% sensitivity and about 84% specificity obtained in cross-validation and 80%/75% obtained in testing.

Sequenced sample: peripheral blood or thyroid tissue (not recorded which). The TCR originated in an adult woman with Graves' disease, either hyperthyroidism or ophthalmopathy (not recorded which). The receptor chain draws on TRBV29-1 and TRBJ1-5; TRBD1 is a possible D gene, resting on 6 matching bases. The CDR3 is CSVWGEGGIQPQHF. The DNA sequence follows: TGCAGCGTTTGGGGAGAGGGGGGCATTCAGCCCCAGCATTTT.